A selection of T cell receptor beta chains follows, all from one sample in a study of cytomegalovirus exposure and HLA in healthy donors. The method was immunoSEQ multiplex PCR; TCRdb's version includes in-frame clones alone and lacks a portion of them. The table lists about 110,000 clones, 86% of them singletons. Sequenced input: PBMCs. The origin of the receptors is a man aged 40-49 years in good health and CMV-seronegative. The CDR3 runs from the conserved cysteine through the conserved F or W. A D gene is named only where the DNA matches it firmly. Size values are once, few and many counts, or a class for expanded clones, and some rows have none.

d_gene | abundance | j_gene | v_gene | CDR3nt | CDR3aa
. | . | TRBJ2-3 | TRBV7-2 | TGTGCCAGCAGCTTCCAGGACAGCTTCTTTCGGCGGGATACGCAGTATTTT | CASSFQDSFFRRDTQYF
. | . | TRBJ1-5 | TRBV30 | TGTGCCTGGAGCGGGGGGGCTGGGCAGCCCCAGCATTTT | CAWSGGAGQPQHF
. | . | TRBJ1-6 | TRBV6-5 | TGTGCCAGCAGGCGAGGGGGGGCACATTCACCCCTCCACTTT | CASRRGGAHSPLHF
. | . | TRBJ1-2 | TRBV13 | TGTGCCAGCAGCTTCACCCTTGACAGACGCGGCTACACCTTC | CASSFTLDRRGYTF
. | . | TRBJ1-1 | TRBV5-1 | TGCGCCAGCAGCTCGGACAGCAACACTGAAGCTTTCTTT | CASSSDSNTEAFF
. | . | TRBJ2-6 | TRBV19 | TGTGCCAGCACCCTGGGGGGGCCTGGGGCCAACGTCCTGACTTTC | CASTLGGPGANVLTF
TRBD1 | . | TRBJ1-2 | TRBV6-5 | TGTGCCAGCAGTTACTCCGACAGGGGCAATGGCTACACCTTC | CASSYSDRGNGYTF
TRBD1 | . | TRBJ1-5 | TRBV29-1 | TGCAGCGTCGGGACAGCCCTAGGACCCCAGCATTTT | CSVGTALGPQHF
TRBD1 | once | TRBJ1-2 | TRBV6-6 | TGTGCCAGCAGCCGGGACAGGGAAGGCTACACCTTC | CASSRDREGYTF
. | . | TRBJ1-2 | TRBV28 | TGTGCCAGCAGTTTGAGGGTTGTGGAGGGCTACACCTTC | CASSLRVVEGYTF
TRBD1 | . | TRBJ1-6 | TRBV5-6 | TGTGCCAGCGCTGGGACAGCATATAATTCACCCCTCCACTTT | CASAGTAYNSPLHF
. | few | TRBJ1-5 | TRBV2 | TGTGCCAGCAGAGAAAGGTCCGGGATTCAGCCCCAGCATTTT | CASRERSGIQPQHF
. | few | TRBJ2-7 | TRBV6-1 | TGTGCCAGCAGTGAAGCTGGGGGAGGATACGAGCAGTACTTC | CASSEAGGGYEQYF
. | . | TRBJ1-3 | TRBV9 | TGTGCCAGCAGCGCACAGGGAGCATCTGGAAACACCATATATTTT | CASSAQGASGNTIYF
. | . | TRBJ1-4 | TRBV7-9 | TGTGCCAGCAGCTTAGCTCTGACAGGTAGTACTGAAAAACTGTTTTTT | CASSLALTGSTEKLFF
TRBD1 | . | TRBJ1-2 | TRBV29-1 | TGCAGCGTTGAAGAAAGACAGGGGGCGACCTATGGCTACACCTTC | CSVEERQGATYGYTF